The 10 T cell receptor beta chains below come from one sample, sequenced in a study of CD8 T cells in ankylosing spondylitis. TCRdb processed the 5' RACE reads anew with MiXCR; each CDR3 protein has one entry. Of about 90,000 distinct CDR3 sequences listed, roughly 27% were seen once; the top ten hold around 60%. Sequencing was carried out using blood, either unsorted or a sorted T cell fraction (not recorded which). The receptors shown here come from a male donor with ankylosing spondylitis or in good health (not recorded which).

This clonotype was seen more than once but under ten times. V gene TRBV5-1 combines with J gene TRBJ1-1, with a weak D call TRBD1 (5 bases). Germline lookup yields CDR1 SGHRS and CDR2 YFSETQ. The CDR3 spans 14 residues. Deletions cut 1 base from V and 5 bases from J, with 12 bases between. The CDR3 nucleotides are TGCGCCAGCAGCTTGAGGTGGGACGGGACTGAAGCTTTCTTT. It translates to CASSLRWDGTEAFF.

Only a few counts were recorded for this clonotype. The chain employs TRBV12-3 or TRBV12-4 and TRBJ2-2, with D maybe TRBD2 (6 bases). The CDR3 runs 13 residues. V shed 6 bases and J shed 7 bases, with 12 bases lying between them. DNA of the CDR3: TGTGCCAGCAGCTATAGCGGCGGCGGGGAGCTGTTTTTT. Protein product: CASSYSGGGELFF.

This clonotype was observed a few times. J is TRBJ1-1 and V is TRBV29-1; TRBD1 matches at 7 bases. The CDR3 has 12 amino acids. V lost 4 bases and J lost 5; bases outside the gene matches: 4. Germline assignment: CDR1 SQVTM and CDR2 ANQGSEA. CDR3 DNA: TGCAGCGTTGGGGGGACAGTTACTGAAGCTTTCTTT. This codes for CSVGGTVTEAFF.

In this sample, this clonotype turned up a few times. The genes are TRBV5-1 and TRBJ2-3, with D perhaps TRBD1 (5 bases). Germline-derived CDR1 and CDR2 are SGHRS and YFSETQ. V lost 4 bases and J 0 bases, leaving 12 bases between the germline ends. The CDR3 contains 15 residues. The DNA for the CDR3 is TGCGCCAGCAGCCCCCTGACAGCTAGCACAGATACGCAGTATTTT. Protein product: CASSPLTASTDTQYF.

V gene TRBV20-1 combines with J gene TRBJ2-1, with a weak D call TRBD2 (5 bases). CDR1 is DFQATT, CDR2 SNEGSKA, per germline (reference sequence). The CDR3 sequence is 11 residues long. V dropped 1 base and J dropped 15 bases, with 13 bases sitting between them. CDR3 DNA: TGCAGTGCTAGAGTAGCGACCCCAGTGTTCTTC. It translates to CSARVATPVFF.

V is TRBV7-3 and J is TRBJ2-1; a possible D gene is TRBD2 (6 bases). The CDR3 length is 13 residues. V shed 5 bases and J shed 10 bases, with 15 bases lying between them. Germline V gives CDR1 SGHTA, CDR2 FQGTGA. The CDR3 DNA reads as TGTGCCAGCAGCGCGAATACCCGGGGGGAGCAGTTCTTC. Translation: CASSANTRGEQFF.

The chain carries TRBV5-6 and TRBJ1-2, with a tentative D call TRBD1 (5 bases). V lost 3 bases to trimming and J lost 3 bases, with 12 bases between them. CDR1 and CDR2 from the germline V gene are SGHDT and YYEEEE. CDR3 size: 14 residues. Here the CDR3 DNA reads TGTGCCAGCAGCTCCCTGAGGGGCGACTATGGCTACACCTTC. Protein sequence: CASSSLRGDYGYTF.

The genes are TRBV20-1 and TRBJ2-1; D is possibly TRBD2 (6 bases). The germline gives CDR1 DFQATT, CDR2 SNEGSKA (reference sequence). The CDR3 spans 16 residues. The V and J ends lost 1 base and 1 base respectively, with 14 bases between them. CDR3 sequence reads: CSARVKGGRSYNEQFF. CDR3 nucleotides: TGCAGTGCTAGAGTAAAGGGAGGTAGATCCTACAATGAGCAGTTCTTC.

The V call is TRBV28, the J call TRBJ1-1; D is uncertain. Trimming shortened V by 3 bases and J by 1 base, and 15 bases separated the two germline ends. Germline CDR1 reads MDHEN; CDR2 reads SYDVKM. CDR3 length: 16 residues. CDR3 nucleotides: TGTGCCAGCAGTTTTCCCGTCGGGAGTGGGAACACTGAAGCTTTCTTT. Translating gives CASSFPVGSGNTEAFF.

The rearrangement uses TRBV20-1 and TRBJ2-3, with D maybe TRBD2 (7 bases). The CDR3 loop spans 12 amino acids. Germline V lookup: CDR1 DFQATT, CDR2 SNEGSKA (reference sequence). Trimming took 7 bases from V and 6 from J, leaving 14 bases between them. The CDR3 protein is CSGGEGGDTQYF. The CDR3 DNA sequence: TGCAGTGGCGGGGAGGGGGGTGATACGCAGTATTTT.